This section outlines one TCR beta chain sequence together with its context. The data were obtained in a study of blood T cell repertoires in COVID-19. Study at large: The cDNA or gDNA used as material had been derived from T cells, B-cell-depleted T cells, or PBMCs.

Method: immunoSEQ multiplex PCR; TCRdb's copy keeps in-frame clones and lacks some. The sample includes some 140,000 clones, around nine tenths seen only once; the top ten take 2% to 2.5%. CDR3 length equals 15 residues. The germline V gene has CDR1 SGHRS and CDR2 YFSETQ. Trimming at V came to 6 bases and at J to 2 bases, leaving 6 bases not matched to a gene. The material sequenced was peripheral blood. The J gene is TRBJ2-1, the V gene TRBV5-1, with 9 bases aligning to TRBD2. This receptor was obtained from an older man with active COVID-19. CDR3 region: CASTVAGAPYNEQFF. CDR3 bases: TGCGCCAGCACCGTAGCGGGAGCCCCCTACAATGAGCAGTTCTTC. The full variable domain, in which reference TRBV5-1 and TRBJ2-1 provide the parts outside the CDR3, is KAGVTQTPRYLIKTRGQQVTLSCSPISGHRSVSWYQQTPGQGLQFLFEYFSETQRNKGNFPGRFSGRQFSNSRSEMNVSTLELGDSALYLCASTVAGAPYNEQFFGPGTRLTVL.